This is a list of T cell receptor beta chains from one sample in a study of cytomegalovirus exposure and HLA in healthy donors. Using immunoSEQ multiplex PCR, the repertoire was profiled, and TCRdb retains in-frame clones only, with some absent. The top ten clones hold under 0.85% of a sample with more than 250,000 clones, about nine tenths of them seen once. Input material: PBMCs. These receptors were taken from a woman under 30 in good health and CMV-seronegative. Both conserved end residues are part of each CDR3. A D gene is named only where the DNA matches it firmly.

V	D	CDR3
TRBV4-1	.	CASSQVGGSTEAFF
TRBV7-9	.	CASSPGQRGYTF
TRBV5-4	TRBD1	CASSLPGQGTDTQYF
TRBV9	TRBD2	CASSVGLAGTGETQYF
TRBV6-1	.	CASSEGLGVSDTQYF
TRBV4-3	TRBD2	CASSQEGAGGPGDTQYF
TRBV10-3	.	CAISVRGEDTQYF
TRBV29-1	.	CSVEKQGGTEAFF
TRBV28	TRBD2	CATTDGRYYEQYF
TRBV27	TRBD1	CASSLMGQGWSGNTIYF
TRBV5-1	TRBD1	CASSQGTGQETQYF
TRBV27	.	CASSLVGPDTDTQYF
TRBV9	TRBD1	CASSVQTGGTEAFF
TRBV15	.	CATSREMGGNADTQYF
TRBV7-3	.	CASSLGGRGGNEQFF
TRBV6-1	.	CASSEASTENEKLFF
TRBV28	.	CASSLGQNYEQYF
TRBV7-3	TRBD2	CASASNRGGSYEQYF
TRBV5-1	TRBD2	CASSWRTSGSTDTQYF
TRBV2	.	CASTGFSLGEQFF
TRBV19	.	CASSIMGGGDQPQHF
TRBV7-9	TRBD2	CASTIVGLAGHNEQFF
TRBV7-2	.	CASSPDRNYEQYF
TRBV27	TRBD1	CASSPAGGILEAFF
TRBV4-1	.	CASSQKRTDLISLHEQYF
TRBV4-3	TRBD2	CASSQLAGVGYEQYF
TRBV7-8	.	CASRTPGGSPEAFF
TRBV18	.	CASSPPVWSGAFTDTQYF
TRBV9	TRBD1	CASSARTGGDGYTF
TRBV4-2	TRBD2	CASSQDRLAGLYSYEQYF
TRBV4-3	TRBD2	CASSQDFSPGGGETQYF
TRBV4-2	.	CASSSPLNEQFF
TRBV11-3	.	CASSLGAVAEGVDEQFF
TRBV4-3	TRBD1	CASSQGEGQGYYEQYF
TRBV9	.	CASSVDGGGEQFF
TRBV4-2	.	CASSQEGSLPYEQYF
TRBV23-1	.	CASKLGGTRPQHF
TRBV7-2	TRBD2	CASSSQSIDTSGFTYEQYF
TRBV18	.	CASSPPERSGELFF
TRBV6-5	TRBD2	CASSYLGLAAANEQFF
TRBV5-1	.	CASSPGGSYNEQFF
TRBV9	.	CASSRRGGSGNTGELFF
TRBV20-1	.	CSALTRRGYTF
TRBV27	TRBD2	CASSPGLAGLDTQYF
TRBV9	.	CASSVGQDSYEQYF
TRBV5-4	.	CASSLETDTQYF
TRBV4-1	.	CASSQGGAAHNTGELFF
TRBV4-1	.	CASSQRISGQISGNTIYF
TRBV6-5	.	CASSYAGPTDTQYF
TRBV27	.	CASSPWAKGATEAFF
TRBV7-9	TRBD2	CASSFRLAGPYNEQFF